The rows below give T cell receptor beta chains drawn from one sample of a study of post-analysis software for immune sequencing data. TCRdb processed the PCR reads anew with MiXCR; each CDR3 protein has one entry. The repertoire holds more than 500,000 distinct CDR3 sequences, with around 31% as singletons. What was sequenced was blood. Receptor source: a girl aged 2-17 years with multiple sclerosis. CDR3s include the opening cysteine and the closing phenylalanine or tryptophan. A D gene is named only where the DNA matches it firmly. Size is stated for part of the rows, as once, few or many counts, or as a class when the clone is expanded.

CASSLVRAEKETQYF	TGCGCCAGCAGCTTGGTGCGGGCGGAGAAAGAGACCCAGTACTTC	NA	few	TRBV5-1	TRBJ2-5
CSASDPPASSYNEQFF	TGCAGTGCTAGTGATCCCCCTGCGAGCTCCTACAATGAGCAGTTCTTC	NA	NA	TRBV20-1	TRBJ2-1
CASSPIGGGGTDTQYF	TGTGCCAGCAGCCCCATTGGGGGGGGAGGCACAGATACGCAGTATTTT	TRBD2	NA	TRBV11-2	TRBJ2-3
CASSQELAPSYEQYF	TGTGCCAGCAGCCAAGAACTAGCGCCCTCCTACGAGCAGTACTTC	TRBD2	NA	TRBV3-1	TRBJ2-7
CASNSGRGRSNYGYTF	TGTGCCAGCAACTCCGGCAGGGGGCGATCTAACTATGGCTACACCTTC	TRBD1	NA	TRBV12-3/TRBV12-4	TRBJ1-2
CSLRRPYNEQFF	TGCAGTTTAAGGAGGCCTTACAATGAGCAGTTCTTC	NA	few	TRBV29-1	TRBJ2-1
CASSPNAQSPSYEQYF	TGCGCCAGCAGCCCCAACGCGCAAAGTCCTTCCTACGAGCAGTACTTC	NA	NA	TRBV5-1	TRBJ2-7
CASSLQGTHEQYF	TGTGCCAGCAGTTTACAGGGAACTCACGAGCAGTACTTC	NA	few	TRBV12-3/TRBV12-4	TRBJ2-7
CASSFTAGTARTDTQYF	TGCGCCAGCAGCTTCACGGCCGGGACTGCTCGCACAGATACGCAGTATTTT	NA	NA	TRBV5-1	TRBJ2-3
CSVHGGDNEQYF	TGCAGCGTCCACGGGGGGGATAACGAGCAGTACTTC	TRBD2	NA	TRBV29-1	TRBJ2-7
CASSFGQGANEQFF	TGTGCCAGCAGCTTTGGACAGGGGGCGAATGAGCAGTTCTTC	TRBD1	NA	TRBV13	TRBJ2-1
CASSPDRGYNSPLHF	TGTGCCAGCAGCCCGGACAGGGGTTATAATTCACCCCTCCACTTT	TRBD1	NA	TRBV3-1	TRBJ1-6
CASSSREAVEGYTF	TGTGCCAGCAGCTCCCGGGAGGCGGTTGAGGGCTACACCTTC	NA	NA	TRBV7-2	TRBJ1-2
CASSWGSDTQYF	TGTGCCAGCAGCTGGGGTTCAGATACGCAGTATTTT	NA	NA	TRBV7-9	TRBJ2-3
CATRAAGSTDTQYF	TGTGCCACCAGGGCCGCGGGGAGCACAGATACGCAGTATTTT	NA	NA	TRBV24-1	TRBJ2-3
CASSPGTRGRIEQYF	TGTGCCAGCAGCCCCGGGACTAGAGGACGTATAGAGCAGTACTTC	TRBD2	NA	TRBV5-4	TRBJ2-5
CASSLTRPTVNTEAFF	TGTGCCAGCAGCTTAACCCGTCCGACAGTTAACACTGAAGCTTTCTTT	NA	NA	TRBV7-9	TRBJ1-1
CASSPTATSHMNGDTQYF	TGTGCCAGCAGCCCGACAGCGACTAGCCATATGAATGGGGATACGCAGTATTTT	TRBD2	few	TRBV5-8	TRBJ2-3
CASSGPMRYTQYF	TGTGCCAGCAGTGGTCCAATGAGGTATACGCAGTATTTT	NA	NA	TRBV6-1	TRBJ2-3
CASSDEDRGPYNEQFF	TGTGCCAGCAGCGACGAGGACAGGGGTCCCTACAATGAGCAGTTCTTC	TRBD1	few	TRBV9	TRBJ2-1
CASGSGDGGELFF	TGTGCCAGCGGGTCAGGGGATGGCGGGGAGCTGTTTTTT	NA	NA	TRBV6-5	TRBJ2-2
CSVSRSLRRGANTDTQYF	TGCAGCGTTTCAAGATCATTGAGGCGGGGAGCTAACACAGATACGCAGTATTTT	NA	NA	TRBV29-1	TRBJ2-3
CASSSVSGGSYNEQFF	TGCGCCAGCAGCTCCGTTAGCGGGGGGAGTTACAATGAGCAGTTCTTC	TRBD2	NA	TRBV5-1	TRBJ2-1
CASSVEGQSADTQYF	TGTGCCAGCAGCGTAGAGGGACAGAGTGCAGATACGCAGTATTTT	TRBD1	NA	TRBV9	TRBJ2-3
CASSLEGGGLYEQYF	TGTGCCAGCAGTCTAGAAGGGGGTGGCCTTTACGAGCAGTACTTC	NA	once	TRBV6-7	TRBJ2-7
CASSVGPGLAGNYNEQFF	TGTGCCAGCAGCGTAGGCCCGGGACTAGCGGGGAATTACAATGAGCAGTTCTTC	TRBD2	NA	TRBV7-9	TRBJ2-1
CASSSGLAGGTQYF	TGTGCCAGCAGTTCCGGACTAGCGGGGGGGACCCAGTACTTC	TRBD2	few	TRBV27	TRBJ2-5
CASSYSGGEGGQPQHF	TGTGCCAGCAGTTACTCGGGGGGCGAGGGAGGTCAGCCCCAGCATTTT	NA	NA	TRBV6-6	TRBJ1-5
CASSLRGGVNTEAFF	TGTGCCAGCAGCCTAAGGGGGGGCGTGAACACTGAAGCTTTCTTT	NA	few	TRBV7-3	TRBJ1-1
CASSLSGGSQETQYF	TGCGCCAGCAGCCTATCGGGGGGGTCGCAAGAGACCCAGTACTTC	TRBD2	many	TRBV4-1	TRBJ2-5
CSVGGQGGETQYF	TGCAGCGTTGGAGGGCAGGGTGGTGAGACCCAGTACTTC	NA	few	TRBV29-1	TRBJ2-5
CASSQDPVAGGTDTQYF	TGCGCCAGCAGCCAAGATCCGGTAGCAGGGGGCACAGATACGCAGTATTTT	NA	NA	TRBV4-1	TRBJ2-3
CASSLQRPGQPQHF	TGTGCCAGCAGCTTACAAAGGCCGGGTCAGCCCCAGCATTTT	NA	NA	TRBV7-9	TRBJ1-5
CASNPGFAGRYEQFF	TGTGCCAGCAATCCTGGATTCGCGGGGAGGTATGAGCAGTTCTTC	NA	NA	TRBV12-3/TRBV12-4	TRBJ2-1
CASSLGHVGRVNSPLHF	TGTGCCAGCAGCTTAGGCCATGTCGGTCGAGTAAATTCACCCCTCCACTTT	NA	few	TRBV7-9	TRBJ1-6
CASSGGLAGNQETQYF	TGCGCCAGCAGCGGGGGACTAGCGGGGAACCAAGAGACCCAGTACTTC	TRBD2	NA	TRBV5-1	TRBJ2-5
CASSLPGDPYEQYF	TGTGCCAGCAGCTTGCCCGGGGACCCCTACGAGCAGTACTTC	NA	NA	TRBV5-6	TRBJ2-7
CASSLGQREQYF	TGTGCCAGCAGCTTAGGGCAAAGGGAGCAGTACTTC	NA	few	TRBV7-9	TRBJ2-5
CASNRGSWAQYF	TGTGCCAGTAATAGAGGGTCTTGGGCCCAGTACTTC	NA	NA	TRBV2	TRBJ2-5
CASSPMGLVQETQYF	TGTGCCAGCAGTCCTATGGGGCTTGTCCAAGAGACCCAGTACTTC	NA	NA	TRBV27	TRBJ2-5
CASSFWTGPSTDTQYF	TGTGCCAGCAGTTTTTGGACAGGGCCAAGCACAGATACGCAGTATTTT	TRBD1	NA	TRBV12-3/TRBV12-4	TRBJ2-3
CASSFVGQPQHF	TGTGCCAGCAGCTTTGTAGGTCAGCCCCAGCATTTT	NA	many	TRBV7-9	TRBJ1-5
CASSFQGYFEAFF	TGCGCCAGCAGCTTTCAGGGTTACTTTGAAGCTTTCTTT	NA	few	TRBV5-1	TRBJ1-1